The TCR beta chain described here comes from a study of breast tumors, draining lymph nodes, adjacent tissues. General study findings and limits: Tumor repertoires ranked between lymph nodes and nontumor tissue in diversity, with V and J gene preferences. Tumor T cell lymph node origin was a supported hypothesis, not proven.

There are many counts of this clonotype. The target antigen is unknown. The lymph nodes were axillary draining lymph nodes from breast cancer patients. From the multiplex PCR reads, TCRdb called clonotypes with MiXCR, one entry per CDR3 protein. The sample shows about 130,000 distinct CDR3 sequences, 20% of them seen only once. This CDR3 is built from 14 residues. CDR1 and CDR2 from the germline V gene are SNHLY and FYNNEI. V shed 8 bases and J 5 bases; nucleotides not matched to a gene: 9. The chain joins TRBV2 to TRBJ1-5; 7 nucleotides line up with TRBD1. This clonotype was sampled from a female donor with breast cancer. Some clones in this sample may be carry-over from other donors' samples. Sequenced input: axillary lymph node tissue. The CDR3 protein is CASQVQGTDQPQHF. CDR3 in DNA: TGTGCCAGCCAAGTACAGGGGACAGATCAGCCCCAGCATTTT.